This TCR beta chain was obtained from a study of blood T cell repertoires in COVID-19 (dated by TCRdb to 2020 to 2021). Regarding the research as a whole: Samples covering the acute and convalescent phases of COVID-19 were provided by collaborators in the United States, Italy and Spain. The samples were drawn from the first 160 participants of the ongoing ImmuneRACE study and from over a thousand subjects provided by 6 global collaborators. Where available, HLA class I and class II types were obtained from metadata supplied by the sample provider rather than from assay-based typing. Subjects who had been exposed to COVID-19, were actively infected with it, or had recovered from it provided the deeply sampled blood TCRbeta repertoires that made up the dataset. A freely available public database, intended as a resource for researchers studying the immune response to SARS-CoV-2, is where the repertoires were released. The prospective study material was composed of cDNA or gDNA derived from T cells, B-cell-depleted T cells, or PBMCs. A de-identified subject ID, COVID-19 status, age in years and sex were almost always included in the sample metadata. Study-wide conclusions, independent of this receptor: Clinical and demographic metadata were provided uncurated, with the amount varying by source and participant.

The immunoSEQ Assay, a bias-controlled multiplex PCR, was used to amplify TCRbeta CDR3 regions from genomic DNA. The study's processing was this. Nucleated cell counts per sample were estimated from amplification of reference gene primers within the assay. To quantify the absolute abundance of each unique TCRbeta CDR3 rearrangement, sequence reads were collapsed and filtered. For each sample, productive Simpson clonality was calculated by taking the square root of Simpson's diversity index across productive rearrangements. This immuneACCESS table, as held by TCRdb, lists in-frame sequences with V and J called but not all clones. Of the missing ones, under half trace to an unresolved V gene in checked studies; the others have no known cause. For V, J and clone size, that table is used; D and trimming come from the DNA. Across this sample there are fewer than 700,000 clones, with roughly nine tenths seen only once. 7.5% to 9.5% of the sample belongs to the ten largest clones.

At one collaborating source in Seattle, patients were enrolled during active infection and were followed longitudinally through the course of disease. Collaborating institutions collected whole blood in K2EDTA tubes following their own protocols. For TCRbeta analysis, collaborators shipped samples in one of three forms: frozen whole blood, isolated PBMCs, or DNA extracted from either of those sample types. For this clone: Its antigen is still unknown. Qualities for individual bases were not recorded, and no much larger clone is one base off.

Trimming takes 2 bases from V and 4 bases from J, and the germline ends sit 9 bases apart. Via the germline V gene, CDR1 is SGHDT and CDR2 YYEEEE. The CDR3 numbers 13 residues from cysteine through phenylalanine. The CDR3 DNA has 39 bases and is translated from base 1. The sequencing input was peripheral blood. The clonotype originates from a woman between 50 and 59 years old with COVID-19, enrolled during active disease. Recombination joined TRBV5-6 with TRBJ1-1; a tentative D match to TRBD1 spans 5 bases. The DNA is TGTGCCAGCAGCTTAGGGGCACCCACTGAAGCTTTCTTT. The encoded protein is CASSLGAPTEAFF.